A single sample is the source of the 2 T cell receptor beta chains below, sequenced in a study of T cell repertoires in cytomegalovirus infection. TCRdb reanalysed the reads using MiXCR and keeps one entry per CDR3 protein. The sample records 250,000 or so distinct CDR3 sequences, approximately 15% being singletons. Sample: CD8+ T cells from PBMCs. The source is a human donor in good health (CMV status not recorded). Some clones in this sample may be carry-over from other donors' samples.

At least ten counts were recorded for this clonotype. The CDR3 loop is CASSLGPGALNTEAFF. The CDR3 DNA sequence: TGTGCCAGCAGCTTAGGTCCAGGGGCCTTGAACACTGAAGCTTTCTTT. The genes are TRBV7-2 and TRBJ1-1; TRBD1 is a possible D gene (6 bases). The length of the CDR3 is 16 residues. V was shortened by 1 base and J by 0 bases, with 12 bases between the two germline ends. CDR1 and CDR2 from the germline V gene are SGHTA and FQGNSA.

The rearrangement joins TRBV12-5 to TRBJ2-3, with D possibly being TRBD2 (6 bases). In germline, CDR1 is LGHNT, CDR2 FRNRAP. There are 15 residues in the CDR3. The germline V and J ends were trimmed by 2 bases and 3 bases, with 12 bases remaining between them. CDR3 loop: CASGLSPGVTDTQYF. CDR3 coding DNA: TGTGCTAGTGGTTTGTCCCCGGGGGTTACAGATACGCAGTATTTT.